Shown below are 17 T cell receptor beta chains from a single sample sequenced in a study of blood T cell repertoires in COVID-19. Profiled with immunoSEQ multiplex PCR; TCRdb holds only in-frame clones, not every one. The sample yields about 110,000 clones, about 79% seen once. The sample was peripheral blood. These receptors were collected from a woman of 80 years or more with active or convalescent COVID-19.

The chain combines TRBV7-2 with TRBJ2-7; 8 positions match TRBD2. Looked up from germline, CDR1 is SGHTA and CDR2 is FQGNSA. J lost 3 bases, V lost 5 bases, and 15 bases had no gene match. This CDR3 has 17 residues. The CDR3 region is CASSSPGLGFSIYEQYF. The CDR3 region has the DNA TGTGCCAGCAGCAGTCCGGGACTAGGTTTCTCGATCTACGAGCAGTACTTC.

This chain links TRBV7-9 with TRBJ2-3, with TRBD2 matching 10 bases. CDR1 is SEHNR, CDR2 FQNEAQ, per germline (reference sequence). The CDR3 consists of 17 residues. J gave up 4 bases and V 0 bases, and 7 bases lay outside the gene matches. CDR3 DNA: TGTGCCAGCAGCTTAGCCACAGCGGGAGGGGTGGCAGATACGCAGTATTTT. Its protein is CASSLATAGGVADTQYF.

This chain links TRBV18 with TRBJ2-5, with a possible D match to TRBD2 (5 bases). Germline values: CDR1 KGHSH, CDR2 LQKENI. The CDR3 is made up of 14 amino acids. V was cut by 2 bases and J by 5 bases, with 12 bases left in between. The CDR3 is CASSPKGGGETQYF. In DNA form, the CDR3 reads TGTGCCAGCTCACCAAAGGGCGGCGGGGAGACCCAGTACTTC.

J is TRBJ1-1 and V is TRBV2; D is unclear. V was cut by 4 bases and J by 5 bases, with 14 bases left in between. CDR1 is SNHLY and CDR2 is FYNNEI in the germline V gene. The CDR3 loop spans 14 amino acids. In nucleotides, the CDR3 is TGTGCCAGCAGTGTTGAGGGATCGACAACTGAAGCTTTCTTT. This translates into CASSVEGSTTEAFF.

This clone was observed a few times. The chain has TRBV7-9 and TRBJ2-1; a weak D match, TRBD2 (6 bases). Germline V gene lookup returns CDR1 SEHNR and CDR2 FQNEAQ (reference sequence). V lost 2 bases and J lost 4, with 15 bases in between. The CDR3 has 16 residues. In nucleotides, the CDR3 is TGTGCCAGCAGCTTATCTGCGGGGAGGTTGTACAATGAGCAGTTCTTC. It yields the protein CASSLSAGRLYNEQFF.

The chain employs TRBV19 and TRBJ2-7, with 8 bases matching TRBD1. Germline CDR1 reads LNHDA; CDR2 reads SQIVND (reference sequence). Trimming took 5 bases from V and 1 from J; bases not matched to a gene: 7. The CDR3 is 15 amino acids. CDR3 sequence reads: CASSYRTGKSYEQYF. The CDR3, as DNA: TGTGCCAGTAGTTACCGGACAGGGAAGTCCTACGAGCAGTACTTC. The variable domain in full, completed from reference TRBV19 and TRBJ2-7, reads DGGITQSPKYLFRKEGQNVTLSCEQNLNHDAMYWYRQDPGQGLRLIYYSQIVNDFQKGDIAEGYSVSREKKESFPLTVTSAQKNPTAFYLCASSYRTGKSYEQYFGPGTRLTVT.

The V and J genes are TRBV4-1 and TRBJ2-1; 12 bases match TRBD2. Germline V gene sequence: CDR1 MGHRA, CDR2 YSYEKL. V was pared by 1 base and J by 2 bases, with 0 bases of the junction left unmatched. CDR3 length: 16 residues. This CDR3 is CASSQGTSGTYNEQFF. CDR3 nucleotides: TGCGCCAGCAGCCAAGGGACTAGCGGGACCTACAATGAGCAGTTCTTC.

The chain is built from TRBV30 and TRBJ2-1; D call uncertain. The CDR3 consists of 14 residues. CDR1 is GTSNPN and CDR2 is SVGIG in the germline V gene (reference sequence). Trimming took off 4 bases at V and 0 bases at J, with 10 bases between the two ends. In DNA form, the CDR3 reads TGTGCCTGGATAGCATTAAGCTCCTACAATGAGCAGTTCTTC. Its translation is CAWIALSSYNEQFF.

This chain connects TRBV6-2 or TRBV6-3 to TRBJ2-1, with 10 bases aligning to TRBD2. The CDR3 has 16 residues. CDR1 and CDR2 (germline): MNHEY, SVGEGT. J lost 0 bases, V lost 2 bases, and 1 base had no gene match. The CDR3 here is CASSYPSGSSYNEQFF. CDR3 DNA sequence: TGTGCCAGCAGTTACCCTAGCGGGAGCTCCTACAATGAGCAGTTCTTC.

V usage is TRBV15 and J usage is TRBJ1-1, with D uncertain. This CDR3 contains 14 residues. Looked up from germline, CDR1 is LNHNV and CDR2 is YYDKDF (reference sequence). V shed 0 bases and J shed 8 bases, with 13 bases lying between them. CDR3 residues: CATSRDNREVEAFF. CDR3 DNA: TGTGCCACCAGCAGAGATAATAGGGAGGTCGAAGCTTTCTTT.

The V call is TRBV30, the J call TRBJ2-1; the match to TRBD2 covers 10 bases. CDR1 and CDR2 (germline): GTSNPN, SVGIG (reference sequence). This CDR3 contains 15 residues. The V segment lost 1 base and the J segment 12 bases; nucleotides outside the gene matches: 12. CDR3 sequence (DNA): TGTGCCTGGAGTGGTACCGCTAGCGGGAGAGACGGGCAGTTCTTC. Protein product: CAWSGTASGRDGQFF. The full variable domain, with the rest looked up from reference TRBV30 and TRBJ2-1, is SQTIHQWPATLVQPVGSPLSLECTVEGTSNPNLYWYRQAAGRGLQLLFYSVGIGQISSEVPQNLSASRPQDRQFILSSKKLLLSDSGFYLCAWSGTASGRDGQFFGPGTRLTVL.

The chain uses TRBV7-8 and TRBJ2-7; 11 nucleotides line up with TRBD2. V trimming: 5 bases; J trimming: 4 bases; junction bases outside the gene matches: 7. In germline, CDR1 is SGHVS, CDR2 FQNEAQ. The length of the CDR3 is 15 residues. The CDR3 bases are TGTGCCAGCAGCAAGGGAATAGCGGGAGGGTACGAGCAGTACTTC. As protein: CASSKGIAGGYEQYF.

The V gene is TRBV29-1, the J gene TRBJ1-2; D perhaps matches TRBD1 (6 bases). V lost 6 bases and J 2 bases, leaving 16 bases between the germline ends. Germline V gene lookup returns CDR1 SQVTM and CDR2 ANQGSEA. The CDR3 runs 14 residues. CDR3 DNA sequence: TGCAGCGTGCTCGGGGACACGGAAAACTATGGCTACACCTTC. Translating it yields CSVLGDTENYGYTF.

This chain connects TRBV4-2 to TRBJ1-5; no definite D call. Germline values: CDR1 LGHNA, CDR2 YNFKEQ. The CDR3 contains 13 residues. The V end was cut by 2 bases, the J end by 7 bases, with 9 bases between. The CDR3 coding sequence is TGTGCCAGCAGCCAAAGCCCCCCCCAGCCCCAGCATTTT. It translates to CASSQSPPQPQHF.

CDR3 nucleotide sequence: TGTGCCAGCAGAAGGGGGGAGCAGTACTTC. Protein sequence: CASRRGEQYF. The chain employs TRBV28 and TRBJ2-7, with a tentative D call TRBD1 (6 bases). The CDR3 loop spans 10 amino acids. CDR1 is MDHEN, CDR2 SYDVKM, per germline. V dropped 6 bases and J dropped 7 bases, with 7 bases sitting between them.

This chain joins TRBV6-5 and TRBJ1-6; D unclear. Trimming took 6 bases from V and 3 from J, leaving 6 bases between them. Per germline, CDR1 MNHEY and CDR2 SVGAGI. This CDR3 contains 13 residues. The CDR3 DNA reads TGTGCCAGCAGCGCACACTATAATTCACCCCTCCACTTT. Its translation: CASSAHYNSPLHF.

The CDR3 reads CASSEIGGDVEQFF. The CDR3 region has the DNA TGTGCCAGCAGTGAAATAGGGGGGGACGTTGAGCAGTTCTTC. The rearrangement joins TRBV2 to TRBJ2-1, with TRBD2 as a possible D gene (7 bases). Trimming left V 2 bases short and J 9 bases short, with 14 bases between. Germline-derived CDR1 and CDR2 are SNHLY and FYNNEI. CDR3 size: 14 residues.